What follows is one T cell receptor (beta chain) and its context. What it recognizes is unknown. The treatment denotes: some 20 received Ad26.COV2.S at low or high dose, single or two shots; 5 received placebo; per-sample allocation not given. Sampling was performed 63 days after the first vaccine or placebo injection. Clones were sequenced by immunoSEQ multiplex PCR, and TCRdb holds only the in-frame ones, with some missing. The sample has 350,000 to 500,000 clones, about 92% seen once. This sample is part of a study of Ad26.COV2.S vaccination and SARS-CoV-2 variants. Study-wide findings and caveats: Measures of TCR breadth and depth may have fallen short of total T cell responses.

The germline V gene encodes CDR1 SGDLS and CDR2 YYNGEE. V lost 4 bases, J lost 2 bases, and 13 bases lay in between. CDR3 length equals 16 residues. Sequenced material: peripheral blood, taken in a trial of Ad26.COV2.S vaccine versus placebo. The V call is TRBV9, the J call TRBJ2-6; D is possibly TRBD1 or TRBD2 (6 bases each). The clonotype comes from a person aged 18-60 years who received the Ad26.COV2.S COVID-19 vaccine or a placebo. CDR3 sequence reads: CASSTPRGPGANVLTF. The CDR3 DNA follows: TGTGCCAGCAGCACACCCCGGGGGCCTGGGGCCAACGTCCTGACTTTC.